This TCR beta chain was captured by sequencing in a study of cytomegalovirus exposure and HLA in healthy donors. Study-wide points: Among immune exposure information, only CMV serostatus was available. Presence/absence analyses rested on an assumption that sequencing depth was roughly uniform across donors.

A multiplex PCR was run with 60 Vbeta primers and 13 Jbeta primers. TCRdb's table, derived via immunoSEQ multiplex PCR, lists solely in-frame clones and lacks some. Of 150,000 to 250,000 clones listed, approximately 78% were seen once; the top ten hold approximately 6.5%. Germline-derived CDR1 and CDR2 are PRHDT and FYEKMQ (reference sequence). This CDR3 region has 14 residues. This clone was picked up a small number of times. Its specificity is not known. One junction end disagrees with the germline gene, perhaps due to a read error. This receptor was taken from a woman in her fifties or sixties in good health and CMV-seropositive. Material: PBMCs. The gene calls are TRBV13 and TRBJ2-4; 8 bases are a match to TRBD1. CDR3 DNA sequence: TGTGCCAGCAGCAGGGGACAGGTCGCGAACAGTCAGTACTTC. Amino acid sequence: CASSRGQVANSQYF.